Presented here are 26 T cell receptor beta chains from one specimen sequenced in a study of beta chain features in type 1 diabetes. General study findings and limits: Moderate but significant shortening of TCRB CDR3s was recorded in all four CD4+ subsets from Type 1 diabetes patients.

These receptors have no known antigen. Reverse transcription of all isolated RNA meant that expressed TCRB transcripts were sequenced. Sequenced by immunoSEQ multiplex PCR; TCRdb stores in-frame clones only, minus some. The data contain approximately 250,000 clones, roughly 25% of them singletons. Sequencing used naive CD4+ T cells from blood. These receptors originate from a woman aged 30 to 39 with type 1 diabetes.

This clone was counted only a few times. V and J are TRBV28 and TRBJ2-4; no definite D call. V dropped 10 bases and J dropped 0 bases, with 10 bases sitting between them. Per germline, CDR1 MDHEN and CDR2 SYDVKM. CDR3 length: 13 amino acids. DNA for the CDR3: TGTGCCACGGTTGGTTTAGCCAAAAACATTCAGTACTTC. The encoded protein is CATVGLAKNIQYF.

This clone was counted a few times. The chain has TRBV4-2 and TRBJ2-5, with 9 bases lining up with TRBD2. The junction had 7 bases not matched to a gene; V was cut back by 3 bases and J by 2 bases. CDR3 size: 16 residues. Germline lookup yields CDR1 LGHNA and CDR2 YNFKEQ. The CDR3 DNA reads as TGTGCCAGCAGCCAGCATAGCGGGAGCGGGCAAGAGACCCAGTACTTC. Its translation: CASSQHSGSGQETQYF.

The chain joins TRBV4-1 to TRBJ2-7, with TRBD2 identical over 10 bases. CDR3 length: 15 amino acids. Germline loops: CDR1 MGHRA, CDR2 YSYEKL. V was clipped by 4 bases and J by 6 bases; unmatched bases: 9. CDR3 region: CASSPGLAGDREQYF. DNA for the CDR3: TGCGCCAGCAGCCCAGGTCTAGCGGGAGATCGCGAGCAGTACTTC.

This chain joins TRBV6-5 and TRBJ2-1; D is ambiguous. The germline V gene has CDR1 MNHEY and CDR2 SVGAGI. The V end was cut by 2 bases, the J end by 0 bases, with 8 bases between. The CDR3 is 15 residues long. DNA of the CDR3: TGTGCCAGCAGTTACGCCCCGAGCTCCTACAATGAGCAGTTCTTC. It encodes CASSYAPSSYNEQFF.

This clone came up a few times. DNA of the CDR3: TGTGCCAGCAGCACCCGACTCGGCAATGAGCAGTTCTTC. Protein product: CASSTRLGNEQFF. The rearrangement uses TRBV4-2 and TRBJ2-1; D gene uncertain. CDR1 is LGHNA and CDR2 is YNFKEQ in the germline V gene. Trimming pared 5 bases from V and 6 bases from J, leaving 11 bases between. The CDR3 consists of 13 residues.

In this sample, this clone turned up a few times. The chain has TRBV23-1 and TRBJ1-1; D might be TRBD1 (6 bases). TRBV23-1 is an ORF, with its function uncertain. CDR3 size: 14 residues. Trimming removed 9 bases from V and 4 bases from J, with 18 bases in between. CDR3 bases: TGCGCCAGTATATACAGGGACGGAGGCACTGAAGCTTTCTTT. As protein: CASIYRDGGTEAFF.

The sample holds a few counts of this clone. This chain uses TRBV7-6 with TRBJ2-7; TRBD1 aligns across 8 bases. The length of the CDR3 is 13 residues. The junction had 4 bases not matched to a gene; V was cut back by 5 bases and J by 4 bases. Germline assignment: CDR1 SGHVS and CDR2 FNYEAQ. CDR3 loop: CASSPRQGYEQYF. The CDR3 DNA follows: TGTGCCAGCAGCCCCCGACAGGGGTACGAGCAGTACTTC.

The table lists this clone with a count of one. CDR3 DNA sequence: TGTGCCATCAGAGCGGGAGGGAACACTCAAGAGACCCAGTACTTC. It translates to CAIRAGGNTQETQYF. The rearrangement uses TRBV10-3 and TRBJ2-5; 10 nucleotides line up with TRBD2. Trimming took 6 bases from V and 2 from J; bases not matched to a gene: 6. The CDR3 runs to 15 residues. Germline lookup yields CDR1 ENHRY and CDR2 SYGVKD.

The V gene is TRBV7-8, the J gene TRBJ2-3; the D gene is possibly TRBD2 (6 bases). This CDR3 has 16 residues. The V end lost 5 bases, the J end lost 2 bases, and 17 bases lay between the germline ends. Per germline, CDR1 SGHVS and CDR2 FQNEAQ. CDR3 loop: CASSPRGTPTTDTQYF. For the CDR3, the DNA is TGTGCCAGCAGCCCTAGAGGGACTCCCACCACAGATACGCAGTATTTT.

This clone was seen more than once but under ten times. The chain recombines TRBV29-1 with TRBJ2-1, with D tentatively TRBD2 (5 bases). The germline V gene encodes CDR1 SQVTM and CDR2 ANQGSEA. The CDR3 has 14 residues. Trimming removed 7 bases at V and 2 bases at J, with 15 bases between. The CDR3 region is CSDGADPTYNEQFF. Written as DNA, the CDR3 is TGCAGCGACGGAGCGGACCCCACCTACAATGAGCAGTTCTTC.

This clone was picked up a small number of times. The V gene is TRBV2, the J gene TRBJ2-7; TRBD1 agrees at 9 bases. The junction had 5 bases not matched to a gene; V was cut back by 4 bases and J by 7 bases. This CDR3 comprises 13 residues. In germline, CDR1 is SNHLY, CDR2 FYNNEI. The CDR3 DNA reads as TGTGCCAGCAGTGGTTGGGACAGGGCAGAGCAGTACTTC. Its protein product is CASSGWDRAEQYF.

This clone was detected only a few times. The chain combines TRBV18 with TRBJ2-1; 10 bases match TRBD2. The CDR3 sequence is 15 residues long. V lost 2 bases and J lost 7; bases outside the gene matches: 5. Germline values: CDR1 KGHSH, CDR2 LQKENI. For the CDR3, the DNA is TGTGCCAGCTCACCAGCGGCTAGCGGGAGTAATGAGCAGTTCTTC. This codes for CASSPAASGSNEQFF.

This clone has more than one count but fewer than ten. The chain recombines TRBV30 with TRBJ1-3, with D unclear. Looked up from germline, CDR1 is GTSNPN and CDR2 is SVGIG (reference sequence). Trimming removed 0 bases from V and 0 bases from J, with 12 bases in between. The CDR3 spans 16 residues. This chain's CDR3 is CAWSVLRSSSGNTIYF. In DNA, the CDR3 is TGTGCCTGGAGTGTACTCCGGAGTTCCTCTGGAAACACCATATATTTT.

This clone was counted between two and nine times. The chain employs TRBV6-5 and TRBJ2-7, with 10 bases that match TRBD2. Germline V gene data show CDR1 as MNHEY and CDR2 as SVGAGI. CDR3 size: 16 residues. V shed 0 bases and J 4 bases; nucleotides not matched to a gene: 6. For the CDR3, the DNA is TGTGCCAGCAGTTACTCCGGACTAGCGGAACTATACGAGCAGTACTTC. Its translation is CASSYSGLAELYEQYF.

V usage is TRBV4-2 and J usage is TRBJ2-7; possibly TRBD2 for D (5 bases). Germline CDR1 is LGHNA and CDR2 is YNFKEQ. V lost 3 bases, J lost 7 bases, and 16 bases lay in between. The CDR3 extends over 14 amino acids. The CDR3 reads CASSQAPTGEEQYF. The CDR3 region has the DNA TGTGCCAGCAGCCAGGCCCCCACCGGGGAGGAGCAGTACTTC.

This clone has a handful of counts. This chain joins TRBV2 and TRBJ1-2; 8 bases map to TRBD1. Per germline, CDR1 SNHLY and CDR2 FYNNEI. With V trimmed by 6 bases and J by 7 bases, 7 bases remained unmatched. The CDR3 runs to 13 residues. The CDR3 sequence is CASSPAGGTGYTF. In nucleotides, the CDR3 is TGTGCCAGCAGCCCGGCAGGGGGCACTGGCTACACCTTC.

A few counts support this clone. One end of the junction is discordant with germline, which a read error may explain. The V gene is TRBV7-9, the J gene TRBJ1-1, with TRBD1 matching 7 bases. CDR1 is SEHNR and CDR2 is FQNEAQ in the germline V gene (reference sequence). This CDR3 spans 16 amino acids. CDR3 coding DNA: TGTGCCAGCAGTTTAGACAGGGTCTATTCGAACACTGAAGCTTTCTTT. Its protein is CASSLDRVYSNTEAFF.

This clone was counted a few times. This rearrangement joins TRBV6-6 to TRBJ1-1, with no clear D. CDR1 is MNHNY and CDR2 is SVGAGI in the germline V gene (reference sequence). The CDR3 loop spans 12 amino acids. V lost 5 bases to trimming and J lost 3 bases, with 7 bases between them. CDR3 DNA sequence: TGTGCCAGCAGTCCCGGGGACACTGAAGCTTTCTTT. Protein sequence: CASSPGDTEAFF.

This chain uses TRBV4-1 with TRBJ2-7; 7 positions agree with TRBD1. The CDR3 extends over 14 amino acids. The germline gives CDR1 MGHRA, CDR2 YSYEKL. V was clipped by 2 bases and J by 4 bases; unmatched bases: 5. CDR3 region: CASSQLGQQYEQYF. CDR3 nucleotide sequence: TGCGCCAGCAGCCAATTGGGACAGCAATACGAGCAGTACTTC.

The gene calls are TRBV7-3 and TRBJ2-1; maybe TRBD2 (5 bases). This CDR3 region has 15 residues. Germline assignment: CDR1 SGHTA and CDR2 FQGTGA. With 2 bases removed from V and 7 bases from J, the gap between germline ends came to 15 bases. The DNA for the CDR3 is TGTGCCAGCAGCTTAGCGGGCCCGAGGGTGAATGAGCAGTTCTTC. Protein: CASSLAGPRVNEQFF. Looking up the rest from reference TRBV7-3 and TRBJ2-1 gives the full variable domain: GAGVSQTPSNKVTEKGKYVELRCDPISGHTALYWYRQSLGQGPEFLIYFQGTGAADDSGLPNDRFFAVRPEGSVSTLKIQRTERGDSAVYLCASSLAGPRVNEQFFGPGTRLTVL.

This clone was seen a handful of times. This chain joins TRBV2 and TRBJ2-5; TRBD1 might be the D (5 bases). The V and J ends lost 4 bases and 6 bases respectively, with 12 bases between them. Germline V gene lookup returns CDR1 SNHLY and CDR2 FYNNEI. The CDR3 runs to 13 residues. CDR3 protein: CASSARGAKTQYF. The CDR3 DNA follows: TGTGCCAGCAGTGCACGTGGGGCAAAGACCCAGTACTTC.

The gene calls are TRBV6-6 and TRBJ1-5; no reliable D call. Trimming took 2 bases from V and 11 from J, leaving 10 bases between them. CDR1 and CDR2 from the germline V gene are MNHNY and SVGAGI (reference sequence). There are 12 residues in the CDR3. The CDR3 nucleotides read TGTGCCAGCAGTTACCCCGTCACGGCCCAGCATTTT. This sequence encodes CASSYPVTAQHF.

This clone was counted a few times. The V and J genes are TRBV4-1 and TRBJ2-5, with 8 bases lining up with TRBD2. The CDR3 is made up of 16 amino acids. The germline gives CDR1 MGHRA, CDR2 YSYEKL. V was pared by 1 base and J by 2 bases, with 6 bases of the junction left unmatched. This CDR3 reads CASSQGGGTSQETQYF. The CDR3 DNA reads TGCGCCAGCAGCCAAGGAGGGGGGACTAGTCAAGAGACCCAGTACTTC.

Comment on this clone: A junction boundary mismatches the germline segment, possibly from a read error. The gene calls are TRBV9 and TRBJ2-1, with 14 bases aligning to TRBD2. Per germline, CDR1 SGDLS and CDR2 YYNGEE. The CDR3 spans 16 residues. The CDR3 DNA reads as TGTGCCAGCAGCGTAGATCTTCCTACGACTAGCGGGAGGGTGGTCTTC. Protein: CASSVDLPTTSGRVVF.

This clone has more than one count but fewer than ten. This chain uses TRBV5-1 with TRBJ1-2; 7 positions match TRBD1. The germline gives CDR1 SGHRS, CDR2 YFSETQ. This CDR3 contains 17 residues. Germline trimming cut 2 bases from V and 1 base from J; bases unmatched to any gene: 11. The CDR3 sequence: CASSFPLGQESNYGYTF. The CDR3 DNA reads as TGCGCCAGCAGCTTCCCACTCGGACAGGAAAGTAACTATGGCTACACCTTC.

This CDR3 reads CASSYDRSYGYTF. As DNA, the CDR3 is TGTGCCAGCAGCTATGACAGGTCCTATGGCTACACCTTC. V and J are TRBV6-5 and TRBJ1-2; D perhaps matches TRBD1 (6 bases). Germline CDR1 and CDR2: MNHEY and SVGAGI. The CDR3 loop spans 13 amino acids. With 6 bases removed from V and 4 bases from J, the gap between germline ends came to 12 bases.